The TCR beta chain described here comes from a study of cytomegalovirus exposure and HLA in healthy donors (dated by TCRdb to between 2016 and 2019). Background for the entire study: In an earlier analysis of fewer than 750 of the donors, 250 to 350 Gb of sequence data and 100 million or so unique TCR beta sequences from 180 million or so T cells were reported. A separate validation cohort of roughly 110 different subjects was used in addition to the roughly 670-subject first cohort. In the later analysis, no new phenotypic data were used to find candidate immune exposures; instead, reliance was placed on TCR beta sequences and their occurrence across donors. Using immunosequencing, the study profiled T cell repertoires from about 650 subjects and related those repertoires to cytomegalovirus serostatus. Donor age, sex, ethnicity and CMV serostatus were compiled together with the repertoire data. Typing coverage varied by locus: about 620-630 donors for A, B, C, DRB1 and DQB1; more than 500 for DQA1; nearly 610 for DPA1; around 450 for DPB1. On average, roughly 250,000 unique TCR beta nucleotide sequences were sequenced per donor among more than 350 genotyped donors of the cohort, with 15% to 20% of those sequences being non-productive. Both class I and class II loci were covered by HLA typing, at four-digit resolution. Every repertoire in the discovery cohort had been generated on one and the same sequencing platform. An early release that covered roughly 600 HLA-typed donors contained about 300 gigabases of sequencing data and about 84 million unique TCR sequences. In an earlier analysis of 587 of the donors, high-throughput TCR beta sequencing was used to judge whether each TCR beta V gene segment behaved as functional or pseudogenic. A later analysis re-examined previously published TCR beta repertoires from several hundred donors and added high-resolution HLA genotyping to investigate patterns of TCR occurrence. To predict cytomegalovirus infection status, the study combined high-throughput TCR immunosequencing, statistical association of individual TCRs with disease status, and machine learning. Among the roughly 410 genotyped donors, around 81% belonged to the genetic ancestry cluster associated with self-reported Caucasian donors. The study aimed to test whether cataloging public T cell receptors could reveal signatures of past pathogen exposure. Roughly 5 DR-DQ haplotypes were treated as single units for association and clustering because of strong linkage in the cohort. Genome-wide SNP genotypes for about 65% of the 666 donors were used in a later genetic analysis, which treated that subset as a discovery cohort.

The library was made by the immunoSEQ multiplex PCR assay. For the multiplex PCR, a mixture combining 60 forward primers for TCR Vbeta segments and 13 reverse primers for TCR Jbeta segments was used. Amplification of the CDR3 region of rearranged TCR beta genes was performed with a multiplex PCR assay on genomic DNA. The amplified TCR beta libraries were sequenced on the Illumina HiSeq System as 87-base-pair reads. The authors processed their data as follows. A later analysis tallied 75 million to 85 million unique TCR beta chains across the approximately 670 repertoires, and approximately 12 million of those chains were shared by two or more donors. To remove PCR and sequencing errors, raw reads were error-corrected and collapsed into unique sequences using a nearest-neighbor algorithm that merged closely related sequences. V, D and J gene segments were assigned by aligning CDR3 sequences to IMGT reference sequences. For a sequence to be retained, at least a six-nucleotide match to both a V gene segment and a J gene segment was required. A rearrangement was called productive if the CDR3 had no stop codons and remained in frame with V and J, and every other rearrangement was called non-productive. CDR3 was defined by IMGT convention, running from the second conserved V-encoded cysteine to the conserved J-encoded phenylalanine. The earlier analysis of a few hundred of the donors excluded any sequence lacking an unambiguous match to a single V gene segment. In an earlier analysis of approximately 500 of the donors, a V segment was called functional when productive rearrangements were above 56.7%, and segregating when the standard deviation between donors exceeded 5%. A statistical classification framework was built for diagnosing cytomegalovirus status from the catalog of TCR beta chain sequences. In a later analysis, V and J genes were assigned by comparing TCR nucleotide sequences against IMGT/GENE-DB human TR gene sequences. The TCRdist pipeline was used in a later analysis to assign CDR3 sequences and most-parsimonious VDJ recombination scenarios. In a later analysis, each TCR beta chain was defined by its CDR3 amino acid sequence together with its V-gene family, and reads without a unique V-gene family were excluded. To address suspected cross-contamination and a sequencing artifact, a later analysis removed 592 highly shared, low-generation-probability nucleotide sequences. For each public chain, a later analysis derived a clonal expansion index from normalized ranks of inferred template counts within each repertoire. In a later analysis, generation probabilities were computed with a VDJ recombination model fitted to out-of-frame rearrangements, and the resulting probabilities were checked against IGoR. In a later analysis, hypergeometric tests were used to score TCR-TCR, TCR-HLA and TCR-CMV co-occurrence, with a repertoire-size bias correction applied to TCR pairs. A later analysis estimated false discovery rates by permuting HLA or CMV assignments 20 times. In a later analysis, co-occurring TCRs were grouped using DBSCAN, and TCRdist sequence similarity was added for clustering within HLA-allele-positive subsets. For co-occurrence clustering, repertoires with fewer than 30,000 or more than 120,000 public chains were excluded, along with roughly 5 repertoires with anomalous nucleotide sharing. Imported from immuneACCESS, the table was reduced by TCRdb to in-frame sequences with V and J called. These copies leave out some clones; in studies compared against another copy, an unresolved V gene accounts for under half, and the cause of the remainder is not known. D and trimming come from the DNA, and the V and J calls and clone size come from that table. Within this sample are roughly 100,000 clones, with approximately 80% of them counted one time only. Roughly 4.9% of the sample belongs to the ten largest clones.

Here is what the overall study found, with its caveats: Approximately 16 rarely observed V segments, including chromosome 9 orphons, were excluded from the earlier analysis of about 600 of the donors because counts were too low. In both the original and validation cohorts, the classifier was reported to diagnose cytomegalovirus status with high specificity and sensitivity. Because the 87-base-pair reads could not distinguish some IMGT-functional V segments, including TRBV6-2 and TRBV6-3, those segments were excluded. For the cohort, immune exposure information was limited to CMV serostatus. In a later analysis, several top co-occurrence clusters were reported to appear linked to parvovirus B19, influenza, CMV and Epstein-Barr virus. In the study, 150 to 200 TCR beta chains were listed as associated with cytomegalovirus. A cluster of highly shared sequence variants was judged likely to represent a technical artifact of the sequencing pipeline. The authors suggested that the approach could potentially be generalized to other disease states and immunological phenotypes. Compared with equally common non-associated chains, HLA-associated TCR beta chains in a later analysis were more clonally expanded and had lower generation probabilities. Assigning TCR associations to individual alleles was difficult when HLA alleles, especially DR and DQ, strongly co-occurred. A later analysis found that most CMV-associated TCR beta chains appeared HLA-restricted, with HLA associations seemingly driven largely by CMV exposure. Because HLA typing was missing for some donors at each locus, association tests included only the typed subset. Most TCR sequences were observed very rarely across donors, whereas some public TCRs were present in many individuals. In a later genetic analysis, fewer N-insertions in productive TCRs were reported among donors in an Asian-associated ancestry cluster than the roughly 640-donor mean. Broadly in line with IMGT annotations, most TCR beta V segments showed up in productive rearrangements about 87% or about 30% of the time in an earlier analysis of 587 of the donors. A later analysis associated some 17,000 TCR beta sequences with specific HLA alleles at a false discovery rate of 0.05. Correlated functional status among segregating V segments might be attributable to linkage disequilibrium, but an unknown experimental factor could not be ruled out. A few of the identified cytomegalovirus-associated TCR beta chains were confirmed in vitro to be specific for cytomegalovirus antigens. A further reported finding was that TCR beta sequences accurately predicted the HLA-A and HLA-B alleles for most subjects in the first cohort. In a later analysis, TCR association rates were found to vary across HLA loci, with the most associated TCRs seen for DRB1 alleles and the fewest for HLA-C alleles. The presence/absence analyses assumed that sequencing depth was roughly uniform across donors, and that assumption may not be true. The cohort was sequenced for TCR beta chains only, and without alpha or paired-chain data the features that could be detected were limited. A later genetic analysis associated a missense DCLRE1C variant with V-gene and J-gene trimming of TCR beta chains, and an independent cohort replicated the association.

V and J are truncated by 6 bases and 3 bases respectively, leaving an intervening sequence of 13 bases. The germline V gene sets CDR1 to MDHEN and CDR2 to SYDVKM. The CDR3, cysteine through phenylalanine, is 14 amino acids long. The only DNA kept is the CDR3, 42 bases in frame from the first base. A remark on this clone: Its antigen is unknown. Base quality data are lacking; no much larger clone is found one base away.

The cohort comprised around 700 healthy bone marrow donors. All cohort members were sampled while nominally healthy, although unrecorded immune exposures were likely present. The donor was CMV seropositive and belonged to the group of 250 to 300 seropositive cohort members. Each donor provided a peripheral blood sample, and peripheral blood mononuclear cells were used for TCR beta sequencing. Genomic DNA extraction from the blood cell samples was performed with the Qiagen DNeasy Blood Extraction Kit. This receptor was identified in a female donor in good health and CMV-seropositive. This chain is built from TRBV28 and TRBJ2-3, with a weak D call of TRBD2 (6 bases match). Sequencing was carried out using PBMCs. This receptor has the CDR3 CASRRGRKTDTQYF. The DNA sequence is as follows: TGTGCCAGCAGGCGGGGAAGGAAAACAGATACGCAGTATTTT.